This T cell receptor (beta chain) was observed in a study of T-cell memory formation after mild COVID-19. The study, taken as a whole, reports: Clones shrinking from day 15 to 85 showed even CD4/CD8 mixes; later expanders tilted CD4+. Mainly CM and EM harbored the contracting CD4+ clones; mainly EMRA harbored the CD8+ ones. Clonal second-wave expansions that peaked on day 37 had unconfirmed SARS-CoV-2 specificity.

The TCR alpha and TCR beta cDNA libraries, bearing sample barcodes and UMIs, were generated by 5'RACE using constant-segment primers. From the 5' RACE reads, TCRdb called clonotypes with MiXCR, one entry per CDR3 protein. The sample lists about 620,000 distinct CDR3 sequences; around 17% were seen once. This clonotype occurred a few times. The antigen remains unidentified. The sample taken for sequencing was PBMCs or a T cell subset sorted from them (not recorded which). The sequence came from an adult woman who had mild COVID-19 (a few samples of this study predate the infection). Cell type and time point are not known.

Here the CDR3 reads CASSQKDRRPGELFF. The CDR3 DNA reads TGTGCCAGCAGCCAAAAGGACAGGCGGCCCGGGGAGCTGTTTTTT. The rearrangement uses TRBV3-1 and TRBJ2-2; 7 bases agree with TRBD1. Germline V CDR1 and CDR2: LGHDT, YNNKEL (reference sequence). The CDR3 contains 15 residues. Germline trimming cut 2 bases from V and 6 bases from J; bases unmatched to any gene: 6.